A single T cell receptor beta chain is shown here with its context. V lost 4 bases and J lost 4; bases outside the gene matches: 5. Germline CDR1 is KGHSH and CDR2 is LQKENI. CDR3 length: 15 amino acids. In the original processing: Scientists estimated how many nucleated cells there were by amplifying reference gene primers. Assay: immunoSEQ multiplex PCR; the TCRdb copy retains only in-frame clones and omits some. V and J calls plus clone size are reproduced from that table; the DNA served to infer D and trimming. The sample carries 150,000 to 200,000 clones, approximately 74% recorded once. These data originate in a study of blood T cell repertoires in COVID-19. Overall study: Collection of acute and convalescent COVID-19 samples took place in the United States, Italy and Spain. The analysed material was cDNA or gDNA that came from T cells, B-cell-depleted T cells, or PBMCs.

This chain connects TRBV18 to TRBJ2-5; 11 bases agree with TRBD1. The TCR originated in an elderly woman with acute or convalescent COVID-19. Sequenced material: peripheral blood. In nucleotides, the CDR3 is TGTGCCAGCTCACTGGGGACAGGGGGAACAGAGACCCAGTACTTC. Its translation: CASSLGTGGTETQYF.